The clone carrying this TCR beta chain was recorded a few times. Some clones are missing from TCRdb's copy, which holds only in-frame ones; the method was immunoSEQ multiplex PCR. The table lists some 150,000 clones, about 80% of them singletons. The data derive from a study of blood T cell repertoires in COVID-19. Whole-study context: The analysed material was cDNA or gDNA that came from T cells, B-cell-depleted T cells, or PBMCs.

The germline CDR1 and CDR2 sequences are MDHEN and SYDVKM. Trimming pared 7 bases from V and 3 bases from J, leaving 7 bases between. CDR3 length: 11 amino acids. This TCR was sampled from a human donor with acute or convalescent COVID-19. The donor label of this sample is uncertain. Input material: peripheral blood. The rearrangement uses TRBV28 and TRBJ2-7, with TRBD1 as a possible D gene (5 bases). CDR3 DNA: TGTGCCAGCACGGACATCTACGAGCAGTACTTC. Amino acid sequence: CASTDIYEQYF.